These T cell receptor beta chains were read from a single sample in a study of T cells in Graves' hyperthyroidism and ophthalmopathy. TCRdb processed the multiplex PCR reads anew with MiXCR; each CDR3 protein has one entry. This table holds about 590,000 distinct CDR3 sequences, more than 15% found once. The source material was blood. These receptors all stem from a woman aged 30 to 39 with Graves' hyperthyroidism. Each CDR3 is given with its conserved first and last residue. The D gene is left open where the match is weak. Size values are once, few and many counts, or a class for expanded clones, and some rows have none.

v_gene	d_gene	abundance	j_gene	CDR3aa	CDR3nt
TRBV28	.	many	TRBJ1-6	CASRDGQSLNSPLHF	TGTGCCAGCAGGGATGGACAGTCGTTAAATTCACCCCTCCACTTT
TRBV6-5	.	many	TRBJ1-1	CASSYGSNEAFF	TGTGCCAGCAGTTACGGGAGCAATGAAGCTTTCTTT
TRBV10-3	TRBD2	.	TRBJ2-2	CATALGLNAGELFF	TGTGCCACTGCCTTGGGACTAAATGCCGGGGAGCTGTTTTTT
TRBV7-6	.	.	TRBJ2-5	CASSPRGVHQETQYF	TGTGCCAGCAGCCCAAGGGGAGTGCATCAAGAGACCCAGTACTTC
TRBV28	.	.	TRBJ2-7	CASSLLGRRDQYEQYF	TGTGCCAGCAGTTTGTTGGGGAGGCGGGACCAGTACGAGCAGTACTTC
TRBV6-1	TRBD2	many	TRBJ2-7	CASSYGSPASGGTYEQYF	TGTGCCAGCAGTTACGGAAGCCCGGCTAGCGGGGGAACCTACGAGCAGTACTTC
TRBV24-1	.	few	TRBJ2-1	CATSKAPAGEQFF	TGTGCCACCAGCAAAGCTCCCGCGGGTGAGCAGTTCTTC
TRBV19	.	.	TRBJ1-5	CASSSRPYSNQPQHF	TGTGCCAGTAGTTCCCGGCCTTATAGCAATCAGCCCCAGCATTTT
TRBV28	TRBD2	.	TRBJ2-2	CASSLFTSGRPNTGELFF	TGTGCCAGCAGTTTATTTACTAGCGGGAGGCCGAACACCGGGGAGCTGTTTTTT
TRBV20-1	.	many	TRBJ2-2	CSASRDGELFF	TGCAGTGCATCCAGGGACGGGGAGCTGTTTTTT
TRBV12-3/TRBV12-4	TRBD2	.	TRBJ2-7	CASSMGLAGGLFYEQYF	TGTGCCAGCAGTATGGGACTAGCGGGAGGTCTCTTCTACGAGCAGTACTTC
TRBV6-1	.	.	TRBJ2-1	CASSERGHNEQFF	TGTGCCAGCAGTGAACGGGGCCACAATGAGCAGTTCTTC
TRBV11-2	TRBD1	many	TRBJ2-7	CASSHPTGGEQYF	TGTGCCAGCAGCCACCCTACAGGGGGCGAGCAGTACTTC
TRBV11-2	.	many	TRBJ1-2	CASSRRMDGYTF	TGTGCCAGCAGCCGACGAATGGATGGCTACACCTTC
TRBV12-3/TRBV12-4	.	many	TRBJ1-1	CASRPTNTEAFF	TGTGCCAGCAGACCCACGAACACTGAAGCTTTCTTT
TRBV9	TRBD1	few	TRBJ2-3	CASSVPGGDTQYF	TGTGCCAGCAGCGTACCAGGGGGAGATACGCAGTATTTT
TRBV4-2	TRBD2	.	TRBJ2-1	CASSQDSLAGALGSYNEQFF	TGTGCCAGCAGCCAAGATTCTCTAGCGGGAGCACTGGGCTCCTACAATGAGCAGTTCTTC
TRBV2	TRBD2	few	TRBJ2-2	CASSEASGLADPNTGELFF	TGTGCCAGCAGTGAAGCCTCGGGACTAGCGGATCCGAACACCGGGGAGCTGTTTTTT
TRBV28	.	.	TRBJ2-6	CASSLSVPGANVLTF	TGTGCCAGCAGTTTATCCGTCCCTGGGGCCAACGTCCTGACTTTC
TRBV7-2	.	.	TRBJ2-6	CASGKLLGLGLLRSGANVLTF	TGTGCCAGCGGAAAACTCCTGGGGCTGGGGCTGTTACGCTCTGGGGCCAACGTCCTGACTTTC
TRBV20-1	TRBD2	few	TRBJ2-7	CSASRPGLESNEQYF	TGCAGTGCAAGTAGACCGGGACTAGAGTCCAACGAGCAGTACTTC
TRBV2	.	many	TRBJ2-3	CASRGDTQYF	TGTGCCAGCAGGGGAGATACGCAGTATTTT
TRBV12-5	TRBD2	few	TRBJ2-7	CASGLALGGRGYEQYF	TGTGCTAGTGGTTTGGCCCTTGGCGGGAGAGGCTACGAGCAGTACTTC
TRBV7-9	.	.	TRBJ2-1	CASSFKGYNEQFF	TGTGCCAGCAGCTTTAAGGGATACAATGAGCAGTTCTTC
TRBV11-2	.	many	TRBJ1-2	CASSSDSFYGYTF	TGTGCCAGCAGCTCGGACAGCTTCTATGGCTACACCTTC
TRBV6-1	TRBD1	.	TRBJ2-7	CASSDFRTGSYEQYF	TGTGCCAGCAGTGATTTCCGGACAGGATCCTACGAGCAGTACTTC
TRBV18	TRBD2	few	TRBJ2-1	CASSPLAGVTEQFF	TGTGCCAGCTCACCCTTAGCGGGAGTTACCGAGCAGTTCTTC
TRBV28	TRBD1	.	TRBJ1-3	CASSPQGTSGNTIYF	TGTGCCAGCAGTCCACAGGGGACCTCTGGAAACACCATATATTTT